These 21 T cell receptor beta chains share one sample of origin, sequenced in a study of early T cells in non-severe SARS-CoV-2 infection (dated by TCRdb to about 2021). Libraries were made using 5' RACE. Data came from a NextSeq 500. TCRdb took the public reads, trimmed them with fastp at Q25, ran MiXCR for clone calling and kept in-frame beta chains. Records with the same CDR3 protein are collapsed into one entry carrying the most frequent genes and DNA. Here the sample has approximately 52,000 distinct CDR3 sequences; 7.5% to 9.5% occur a single time. The ten biggest clones cover about 4.2% of the sample. Sequenced material: whole blood. The receptors derive from an adult who was a healthcare worker with PCR-confirmed SARS-CoV-2 infection or an uninfected control (not recorded which).

This clonotype has a count of ten or more. The chain has TRBV7-9 and TRBJ2-3; D unresolved. V dropped 6 bases and J dropped 5 bases, with 15 bases sitting between them. Germline values: CDR1 SEHNR, CDR2 FQNEAQ (reference sequence). The CDR3 consists of 14 residues. CDR3: CASRDPKRRDTQYF. The CDR3 region has the DNA TGTGCCAGCAGGGATCCCAAGCGCAGAGATACGCAGTATTTT.

This clonotype was recorded a few times. This chain uses TRBV20-1 with TRBJ2-7; no reliable D call. Trimming left V 7 bases short and J 0 bases short, with 13 bases between. The CDR3 contains 13 residues. Germline CDR1 and CDR2: DFQATT and SNEGSKA (reference sequence). CDR3 sequence: CSVQQPGSYEQYF. The CDR3, as DNA: TGCAGTGTACAGCAGCCAGGCTCCTACGAGCAGTACTTC.

The chain combines TRBV6-1 with TRBJ2-7; 9 bases are shared with TRBD2. The V and J ends lost 6 bases and 5 bases, in that order; junction bases with no gene match: 8. The CDR3 runs 14 residues. Germline-derived CDR1 and CDR2 are MNHNS and SASEGT. CDR3 loop: CASSFSSGSNEQYF. CDR3 DNA sequence: TGTGCCAGCAGCTTCAGTAGCGGGAGCAACGAGCAGTACTTC.

This clonotype was seen only a few times. At one end the junction does not follow the germline gene, possibly because of a read error. This chain joins TRBV5-6 and TRBJ2-3; tentatively, D is TRBD1 (6 bases). The CDR3 length is 15 residues. Germline CDR1 is SGHDT and CDR2 is YYEEEE. The CDR3, as DNA: TGTGCCAGCAGCTTACCCGGGACATCAATGGATACGCAATATTTT. Protein sequence: CASSLPGTSMDTQYF.

The chain recombines TRBV4-1 with TRBJ2-7; TRBD1 matches at 10 bases. Germline CDR1 is MGHRA and CDR2 is YSYEKL. The V and J ends lost 5 bases and 2 bases, in that order; junction bases with no gene match: 6. The CDR3 totals 15 residues. The CDR3 nucleotides are TGCGCCAGCAGCGGGACCGGGACAGGGGCCTACGAGCAGTACTTC. Translating it yields CASSGTGTGAYEQYF.

This clonotype was counted a few times. This sequence joins TRBV6-1 and TRBJ2-7; D unresolved. This CDR3 has 14 amino acids. Trimming pared 4 bases from V and 4 bases from J, leaving 14 bases between. Per the germline V gene, CDR1 is MNHNS and CDR2 is SASEGT. As DNA, the CDR3 is TGTGCCAGCAGTGCCGGGCACCGGCTGTACGAGCAGTACTTC. It yields the protein CASSAGHRLYEQYF.

This clonotype has ten or more counts. This chain uses TRBV29-1 with TRBJ2-2, with D hard to call. CDR1 and CDR2 (germline): SQVTM, ANQGSEA. Trimming shortened V by 1 base and J by 4 bases, and 16 bases separated the two germline ends. The CDR3 spans 16 residues. The CDR3 region is CSVEVPVGWGTGELFF. The DNA of the CDR3 is TGCAGCGTTGAAGTTCCGGTGGGATGGGGCACCGGGGAGCTGTTTTTT.

This chain connects TRBV21-1 to TRBJ2-7; the table's D call, TRBD1, has no DNA check behind it. TRBV21-1 represents a pseudogene. This CDR3 has 17 amino acids. The CDR3 DNA is TGTGCCAGCAGCAAAGCTTTGGGGGTCAGGGGTTATTCCGAGCAGTACTTC. It translates to CASSKALGVRGYSEQYF.

V and J are TRBV10-3 and TRBJ1-2; a weak D match, TRBD1 (5 bases). V was clipped by 6 bases and J by 4 bases, with 12 bases between them. There are 13 residues in the CDR3. The germline V gene encodes CDR1 ENHRY and CDR2 SYGVKD. The CDR3 bases are TGTGCCATCAGCCCCGCCGGGACCTATGGCTACACCTTC. This gives the protein CAISPAGTYGYTF.

V and J are TRBV27 and TRBJ1-2, with D unclear. Germline V gene data show CDR1 as MNHEY and CDR2 as SMNVEV (reference sequence). The CDR3 is made up of 11 amino acids. V was clipped by 3 bases and J by 9 bases, with 8 bases between them. CDR3 DNA: TGTGCCAGCAGTTTTAGAGGAAGCTACACCTTC. This encodes CASSFRGSYTF.

This clonotype has more than one count but fewer than ten. The chain recombines TRBV21-1 with TRBJ1-5. TRBV21-1 is tagged as a pseudogene. This CDR3 comprises 12 residues. Written as DNA, the CDR3 is TGTGCCAGATACTCCGTCGGACAGTCCCAGCATTTT. Protein sequence: CARYSVGQSQHF.

The chain carries TRBV15 and TRBJ2-7; weak D call: TRBD1 (6 bases). CDR1 LNHNV and CDR2 YYDKDF come from the germline V gene (reference sequence). V lost 0 bases to trimming and J lost 3 bases, with 6 bases between them. The length of the CDR3 is 13 residues. This CDR3 reads CATSRDRGYEQYF. The CDR3 DNA is TGTGCCACCAGCAGAGACAGGGGCTACGAGCAGTACTTC.

The chain couples TRBV10-2 to TRBJ1-1; TRBD1 is a possible D gene (6 bases). CDR3 size: 13 residues. Trimming stripped 5 bases from V and 3 bases from J, with 10 bases between. Germline CDR1 is WSHSY and CDR2 is SAAADI. The CDR3 DNA is TGCGCCAGCAGTTACAGGGAGGACACTGAAGCTTTCTTT. Its protein product is CASSYREDTEAFF.

The table lists this clonotype with many counts. The chain has TRBV4-2 and TRBJ2-3; tentatively, D is TRBD2 (5 bases). Trimming cost V 3 bases and J 2 bases, with 9 bases left between them. The CDR3 is 14 amino acids. Germline loops: CDR1 LGHNA, CDR2 YNFKEQ. The CDR3 bases are TGTGCCAGCAGCCATAGAGCGGACACAGATACGCAGTATTTT. Translating gives CASSHRADTDTQYF.

The gene calls are TRBV2 and TRBJ1-5; D unclear. The V end lost 8 bases, the J end lost 6 bases, and 11 bases lay between the germline ends. The germline CDR1 and CDR2 sequences are SNHLY and FYNNEI. This CDR3 has 12 residues. In nucleotides, the CDR3 is TGTGCCAGCGGAGTGGTCGTTCAGCCCCAGCATTTT. Translated, it gives CASGVVVQPQHF. Variable domain in full (rest from reference TRBV2 and TRBJ1-5): EPEVTQTPSHQVTQMGQEVILRCVPISNHLYFYWYRQILGQKVEFLVSFYNNEISEKSEIFDDQFSVERPDGSNFTLKIRSTKLEDSAMYFCASGVVVQPQHFGDGTRLSIL.

This clonotype was observed many times. V and J are TRBV6-2 or TRBV6-3 and TRBJ1-5, with D tentatively TRBD1 (6 bases). The ends were cut back, 2 bases at V and 4 bases at J, with 9 bases in the middle. Germline V lookup: CDR1 MNHEY, CDR2 SVGEGT. This CDR3 is built from 14 residues. CDR3 protein: CASSYRTGNQPQHF. The CDR3, as DNA: TGTGCCAGCAGTTACCGAACAGGGAATCAGCCCCAGCATTTT.

The sample holds a few counts of this clonotype. The chain combines TRBV5-5 with TRBJ1-1, with no clear D. This CDR3 comprises 14 residues. Germline CDR1 SGHKS, CDR2 YYEKEE (reference sequence). Trimming removed 0 bases at V and 4 bases at J, with 10 bases between. The chain's CDR3 is CASSLGGMSTEAFF. DNA of the CDR3: TGTGCCAGCAGCTTGGGAGGGATGAGCACTGAAGCTTTCTTT.

This clonotype showed up just a few times. The rearrangement joins TRBV5-1 to TRBJ2-7; 11 bases fit TRBD2. Trimming took 3 bases from V and 2 from J; bases not matched to a gene: 10. CDR3 size: 17 residues. Germline V CDR1 and CDR2: SGHRS, YFSETQ. The CDR3 DNA reads as TGCGCCAGCAGCTCCGCGTCCGGGACTAGCGGTACCTACGAGCAGTACTTC. It encodes CASSSASGTSGTYEQYF.

Note on this clonotype: A junction boundary mismatches the germline segment, possibly from a read error. This sequence joins TRBV11-2 and TRBJ2-5; D remains ambiguous. Germline CDR1 is SGHAT and CDR2 is FQNNGV. The CDR3 is made up of 8 amino acids. Here the CDR3 reads CASSPRDF. CDR3 in DNA: TGTGCCAGCAGCCCCCGCGACTTC.

The sample holds a few counts of this clonotype. The CDR3, as DNA: TGTGCCAGCAGCTCCGTTACCCTAGGGGCGGGAACCGGGGAGCTGTTTTTT. Protein sequence: CASSSVTLGAGTGELFF. V gene TRBV7-2 combines with J gene TRBJ2-2, with D possibly TRBD2 on 6 matching bases. This CDR3 comprises 17 residues. Germline V lookup: CDR1 SGHTA, CDR2 FQGNSA. Trimming shortened V by 4 bases and J by 5 bases, and 20 bases separated the two germline ends.

This clonotype was picked up a small number of times. The chain couples TRBV27 to TRBJ2-1; TRBD2 agrees at 7 bases. This CDR3 has 16 residues. V was clipped by 10 bases and J by 0 bases; unmatched bases: 12. The germline gives CDR1 MNHEY, CDR2 SMNVEV (reference sequence). CDR3: CATFPTSRSSYNEQFF. The CDR3 region has the DNA TGTGCCACATTCCCGACTAGCCGAAGCTCCTACAATGAGCAGTTCTTC.